This TCR beta chain was obtained from a study of blood T cell repertoires in COVID-19. Study-wide context: PBMCs, B-cell-depleted T cells, or T cells provided the cDNA or gDNA that made up the material.

Germline V gene data show CDR1 as SGHRS and CDR2 as YFSETQ. The CDR3 is 16 amino acids. V lost 3 bases and J lost 8; bases outside the gene matches: 12. Original processing methods: Estimation of nucleated cell counts relied on the amplification of reference gene primers. Repertoires were generated with immunoSEQ multiplex PCR, while TCRdb's copy carries only in-frame clones and drops some. D and trimming were read from the DNA, whereas the V and J calls and clone size are those reported in that table. The sample contains 25,000 to 35,000 clones, approximately 85% of which appear only once. The clonotype originates from a human donor in a cohort sampled during active COVID-19. The gene calls are TRBV5-1 and TRBJ2-1; 9 bases are shared with TRBD2. The source material was peripheral blood. The DNA for the CDR3 is TGCGCCAGCAGCTACTATTTAGCGGGAGCTCGGGATGAGCAGTTCTTC. Amino acid sequence: CASSYYLAGARDEQFF.